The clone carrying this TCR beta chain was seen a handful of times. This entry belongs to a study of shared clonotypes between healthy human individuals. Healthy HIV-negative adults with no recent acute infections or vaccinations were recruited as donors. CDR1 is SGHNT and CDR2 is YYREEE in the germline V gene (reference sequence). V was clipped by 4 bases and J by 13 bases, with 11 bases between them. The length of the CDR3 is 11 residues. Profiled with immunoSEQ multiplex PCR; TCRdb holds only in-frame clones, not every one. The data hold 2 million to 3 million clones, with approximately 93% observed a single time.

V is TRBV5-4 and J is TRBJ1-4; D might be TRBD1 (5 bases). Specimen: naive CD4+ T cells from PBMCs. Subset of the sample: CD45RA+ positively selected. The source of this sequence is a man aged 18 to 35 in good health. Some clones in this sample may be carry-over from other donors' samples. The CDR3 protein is CASSDGGGLFF. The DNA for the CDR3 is TGTGCCAGCAGCGATGGGGGAGGACTGTTTTTT.